Listed below are T cell receptor beta chains from one sample, sequenced in a study of shared clonotypes between healthy human individuals. Sequenced by immunoSEQ multiplex PCR; TCRdb stores in-frame clones only, minus some. The sample consists of about 1.9 million clones, 93% of them appearing once. The sample comprised naive CD8+ T cells from PBMCs. The receptors were gathered from a man between 18 and 35 years old in good health. Some clones in this sample may be carry-over from other donors' samples. The CDR3 runs from the conserved cysteine through the conserved F or W. The D gene is left open where the match is weak. The listing skips clone size in some rows; elsewhere it reads once, few, many or a size class.

clone_size,d_call,j_call,v_call,cdr3_aa,cdr3_nt
-,-,TRBJ2-1,TRBV15,CATSRDKAGGYEQFF,TGTGCCACCAGCAGAGATAAGGCAGGGGGGTATGAGCAGTTCTTC
-,-,TRBJ1-5,TRBV7-2,CASSFRAQNQPQHF,TGTGCCAGCAGCTTCAGGGCCCAAAATCAGCCCCAGCATTTT
-,-,TRBJ1-1,TRBV10-3,CAISRLGGAMNTEAFF,TGTGCCATCAGCCGATTGGGGGGGGCAATGAACACTGAAGCTTTCTTT
-,-,TRBJ2-1,TRBV9,CASSVLRGSGNEQFF,TGTGCCAGCAGCGTATTACGTGGGAGCGGCAATGAGCAGTTCTTC
-,TRBD1,TRBJ1-4,TRBV5-3,CARSLRTGATNEKLFF,TGTGCCAGAAGCTTGAGGACAGGGGCAACTAATGAAAAACTGTTTTTT
-,TRBD1,TRBJ1-2,TRBV4-3,CASSESPGQGGAYGYTF,TGCGCCAGCAGCGAAAGTCCGGGACAGGGGGGTGCCTATGGCTACACCTTC
-,TRBD2,TRBJ2-1,TRBV7-7,CASSLGAGGPVNEQFF,TGTGCCAGCAGCTTGGGTGCGGGAGGGCCCGTCAATGAGCAGTTCTTC
once,-,TRBJ2-2,TRBV27,CASSPRKAGELFF,TGTGCCAGCAGTCCGCGGAAGGCCGGGGAGCTGTTTTTT
-,-,TRBJ1-2,TRBV27,CASSLAGLVGGLNYGYTF,TGTGCCAGCAGTTTGGCGGGCCTTGTAGGGGGACTTAACTATGGCTACACCTTC
-,TRBD1,TRBJ2-5,TRBV19,CASRPGTGDIWTQYF,TGTGCCAGTAGACCCGGGACAGGGGACATATGGACCCAGTACTTC
-,-,TRBJ1-5,TRBV10-1,CASSIMDGGQANQPQHF,TGCGCCAGCAGTATCATGGACGGGGGTCAGGCGAATCAGCCCCAGCATTTT
-,TRBD1,TRBJ2-7,TRBV7-6,CASSLAGQGVNEQYF,TGTGCCAGCAGCTTAGCAGGACAGGGTGTCAACGAGCAGTACTTC
-,TRBD2,TRBJ2-7,TRBV2,CASSLAGPSYEQYF,TGTGCCAGCTCCCTAGCGGGACCTTCCTACGAGCAGTACTTC
-,-,TRBJ2-7,TRBV10-2,CASSDRDYEQYF,TGCGCCAGCAGTGACAGGGATTACGAGCAGTACTTC
-,TRBD2,TRBJ2-1,TRBV25-1,CASSEWTAGGSYNEQFF,TGTGCCAGCAGTGAATGGACAGCGGGAGGTTCCTACAATGAGCAGTTCTTC
-,TRBD1,TRBJ2-1,TRBV19,CASSPSTGGARNEQFF,TGTGCCAGTAGTCCTTCGACAGGGGGCGCGCGCAATGAGCAGTTCTTC
-,TRBD2,TRBJ2-1,TRBV7-3,CASSLGLAGNEQFF,TGTGCCAGCAGCTTAGGACTAGCGGGAAATGAGCAGTTCTTC
-,TRBD2,TRBJ2-1,TRBV14,CASSQALAGGDEQFF,TGTGCCAGCAGCCAGGCTTTAGCGGGAGGGGATGAGCAGTTCTTC
-,-,TRBJ2-3,TRBV2,CAWGRDTQYF,TGTGCCTGGGGCCGAGATACGCAGTATTTT
-,-,TRBJ2-7,TRBV27,CASSSLDSHYEQYF,TGTGCCAGCAGTTCCTTGGACAGTCACTACGAGCAGTACTTC
-,-,TRBJ2-7,TRBV27,CASSFRGRSYEQYF,TGTGCCAGCAGTTTCCGGGGACGGAGCTACGAGCAGTACTTC
once,-,TRBJ2-7,TRBV5-4,CAAGYSSEQYF,TGTGCCGCAGGGTATTCGTCCGAGCAGTACTTC
-,-,TRBJ2-7,TRBV10-3,CAIRGIGGNYEQYF,TGTGCCATCAGGGGGATCGGCGGAAACTACGAGCAGTACTTC
-,TRBD2,TRBJ2-7,TRBV7-9,CASSSLWASGDEQYF,TGTGCCAGCAGCTCACTTTGGGCTAGCGGGGACGAGCAGTACTTC
-,TRBD2,TRBJ2-7,TRBV28,CASSSGGGYEQYF,TGTGCCAGCAGTTCGGGGGGAGGCTACGAGCAGTACTTC
-,-,TRBJ1-3,TRBV4-3,CASSQDMRAGNTIYF,TGCGCCAGCAGCCAAGATATGAGGGCTGGAAACACCATATATTTT
-,TRBD2,TRBJ2-7,TRBV30,CAWSGGLTTQTYEQYF,TGTGCCTGGAGTGGGGGACTAACAACCCAAACCTACGAGCAGTACTTC
-,-,TRBJ2-1,TRBV27,CASRVPSGVGNEQFF,TGTGCCAGCAGAGTCCCCTCGGGAGTAGGTAATGAGCAGTTCTTC
-,TRBD1,TRBJ1-5,TRBV4-1,CASSQRQGSQPQHF,TGCGCCAGCAGCCAAAGACAGGGAAGTCAGCCCCAGCATTTT
-,-,TRBJ2-2,TRBV4-1,CASSQTAGNTGELFF,TGCGCCAGCAGCCAGACGGCAGGGAACACCGGGGAGCTGTTTTTT
once,-,TRBJ1-2,TRBV5-1,CASSLGRQFNYGYTF,TGCGCCAGCAGCTTGGGCAGACAGTTTAACTATGGCTACACCTTC
-,TRBD2,TRBJ2-1,TRBV29-1,CSVVASGRANEQFF,TGCAGCGTTGTTGCTAGCGGGAGAGCCAATGAGCAGTTCTTC
-,-,TRBJ1-3,TRBV7-2,CASSSGRGNTIYF,TGTGCCAGCAGCTCCGGCCGTGGAAACACCATATATTTT
-,-,TRBJ2-5,TRBV28,CASSLIQETQYF,TGTGCCAGCAGCCTTATCCAAGAGACCCAGTACTTC
-,-,TRBJ1-5,TRBV15,CATSRDWEVLNQPQHF,TGTGCCACCAGCAGAGATTGGGAGGTCCTTAATCAGCCCCAGCATTTT
few,-,TRBJ1-5,TRBV27,CASSFNQPQHF,TGTGCCAGCAGTTTCAATCAGCCCCAGCATTTT
-,-,TRBJ1-2,TRBV7-9,CASSFPGTFYGYTF,TGTGCCAGCAGCTTCCCCGGGACTTTCTATGGCTACACCTTC
-,-,TRBJ2-1,TRBV19,CASSIAGNEQFF,TGTGCCAGTAGTATCGCAGGCAATGAGCAGTTCTTC
once,TRBD2,TRBJ2-1,TRBV19,CASSPLAGVLYNEQFF,TGTGCCAGTAGTCCCTTAGCGGGAGTCCTTTACAATGAGCAGTTCTTC
few,-,TRBJ2-1,TRBV6-4,CASSDTSYNEQFF,TGTGCCAGCAGTGACACTAGTTACAATGAGCAGTTCTTC
-,-,TRBJ2-4,TRBV28,CASSQRTTTGTKNIQYF,TGTGCCAGCAGTCAAAGGACTACGACAGGGACCAAAAACATTCAGTACTTC
once,-,TRBJ2-5,TRBV29-1,CSVEAPQEVWQETQYF,TGCAGCGTTGAAGCGCCACAGGAGGTTTGGCAAGAGACCCAGTACTTC
-,TRBD1,TRBJ2-1,TRBV4-3,CASREGQGAIDEQFF,TGCGCCAGCAGGGAGGGACAGGGGGCGATCGATGAGCAGTTCTTC
once,-,TRBJ2-1,TRBV5-6,CASSLQYNEQFF,TGTGCCAGCAGCTTGCAGTACAATGAGCAGTTCTTC
-,TRBD2,TRBJ2-1,TRBV30,CAWSAGTSGSSYNEQFF,TGTGCCTGGAGTGCCGGGACTAGCGGGAGCTCCTACAATGAGCAGTTCTTC
-,TRBD1,TRBJ1-1,TRBV5-5,CASATGTQMNTEAFF,TGTGCCAGCGCGACAGGGACCCAGATGAACACTGAAGCTTTCTTT
-,TRBD2,TRBJ2-1,TRBV28,CASSLLLAGSAGNEQFF,TGTGCCAGCAGTTTACTACTAGCGGGATCCGCCGGGAACGAGCAGTTCTTC
-,-,TRBJ2-1,TRBV6-1,CASIERRDGYNEQFF,TGTGCCAGCATCGAACGAAGGGACGGCTACAATGAGCAGTTCTTC
-,-,TRBJ1-1,TRBV28,CASRMNTEAFF,TGTGCCAGCCGGATGAACACTGAAGCTTTCTTT
-,-,TRBJ2-7,TRBV7-2,CASSLVAGNSYEQYF,TGTGCCAGCAGCTTAGTAGCAGGGAACTCCTACGAGCAGTACTTC
once,-,TRBJ2-2,TRBV7-9,CASSSARGSAGELFF,TGTGCCAGCAGCTCAGCAAGGGGGTCGGCCGGGGAGCTGTTTTTT
-,-,TRBJ2-3,TRBV6-1,CASSEGGSTDTQYF,TGTGCCAGCAGTGAAGGGGGGAGCACAGATACGCAGTATTTT
-,TRBD2,TRBJ2-1,TRBV27,CASSFGTRLGEQFF,TGTGCCAGCAGTTTTGGGACTAGATTGGGTGAGCAGTTCTTC
-,TRBD1,TRBJ1-2,TRBV7-9,CASSLGRGDGYTF,TGTGCCAGCAGCTTAGGCAGGGGGGATGGCTACACCTTC
once,-,TRBJ2-3,TRBV6-1,CASSDERKYF,TGTGCCAGCAGTGACGAGCGAAAGTATTTT
-,-,TRBJ2-3,TRBV7-6,CASSLLGDTQYF,TGTGCCAGCAGCCTCCTAGGAGATACGCAGTATTTT
-,-,TRBJ2-7,TRBV27,CASSSYPPPRRGSYEQYF,TGTGCCAGCAGTTCCTATCCGCCCCCCCGGAGGGGCTCCTACGAGCAGTACTTC
-,-,TRBJ2-1,TRBV9,CASSPHPENEQFF,TGTGCCAGCAGCCCCCACCCGGAGAATGAGCAGTTCTTC
-,TRBD1,TRBJ2-7,TRBV18,CASSPRDSLSYEQYF,TGTGCCAGCTCACCCCGGGACAGCCTCTCCTACGAGCAGTACTTC